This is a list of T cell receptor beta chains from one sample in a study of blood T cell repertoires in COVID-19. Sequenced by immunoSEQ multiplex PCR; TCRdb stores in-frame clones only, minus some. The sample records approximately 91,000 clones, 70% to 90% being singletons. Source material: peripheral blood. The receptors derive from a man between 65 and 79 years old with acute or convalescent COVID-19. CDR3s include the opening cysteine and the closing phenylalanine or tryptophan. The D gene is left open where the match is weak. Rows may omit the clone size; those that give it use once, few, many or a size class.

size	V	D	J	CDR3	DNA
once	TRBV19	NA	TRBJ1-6	CASSIDRQEQSLGSPLHF	TGTGCCAGTAGTATAGATCGACAGGAGCAGTCTTTGGGGTCACCCCTCCACTTT
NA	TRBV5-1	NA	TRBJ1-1	CASSLEQVGNTEAFF	TGCGCCAGCAGCTTGGAACAGGTTGGGAACACTGAAGCTTTCTTT
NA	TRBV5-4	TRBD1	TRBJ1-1	CASSPMTGAANTEAFF	TGTGCCAGCAGCCCTATGACAGGGGCGGCGAACACTGAAGCTTTCTTT
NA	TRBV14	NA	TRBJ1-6	CASSQASGGKSSYNSPLHF	TGTGCCAGCAGCCAAGCCTCCGGGGGGAAGAGCTCCTATAATTCACCCCTCCACTTT
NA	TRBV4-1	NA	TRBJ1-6	CASSQEGALVTPLHF	TGCGCCAGCAGCCAAGAGGGGGCGTTAGTCACACCCCTCCACTTT
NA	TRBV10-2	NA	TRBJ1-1	CASREVQGGTEAFF	TGCGCCAGCAGGGAGGTACAGGGAGGGACTGAAGCTTTCTTT
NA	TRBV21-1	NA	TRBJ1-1	CASALGNRGAHEAFF	TGTGCCAGCGCCCTAGGAAACAGGGGGGCACATGAAGCTTTCTTT
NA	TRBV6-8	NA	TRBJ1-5	CASSYSYRDQPQHF	TGTGCCAGCAGTTACTCCTACAGGGATCAGCCCCAGCATTTT
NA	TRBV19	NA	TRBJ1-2	CASSKPSQASYGYTF	TGTGCCAGTAGTAAGCCATCGCAGGCGTCCTATGGCTACACCTTC
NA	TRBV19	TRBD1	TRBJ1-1	CASSPWTGNTEAFF	TGTGCCAGTAGTCCATGGACAGGGAACACTGAAGCTTTCTTT
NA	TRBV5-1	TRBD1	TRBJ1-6	CASSWTGVGNSPLHF	TGCGCCAGCAGCTGGACAGGAGTAGGGAATTCACCCCTCCACTTT
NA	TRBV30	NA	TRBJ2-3	CAWSVPRAGVASSTDTQYF	TGTGCCTGGAGTGTACCCAGGGCAGGGGTAGCGTCTAGCACAGATACGCAGTATTTT
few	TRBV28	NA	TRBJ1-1	CASSPPAIFWSTEAFF	TGTGCCAGCAGTCCCCCGGCTATTTTTTGGAGCACTGAAGCTTTCTTT
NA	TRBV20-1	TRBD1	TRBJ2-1	CSASEPGTATFRAYNEQFF	TGCAGTGCTAGTGAACCCGGGACAGCCACCTTTCGGGCCTACAATGAGCAGTTCTTC
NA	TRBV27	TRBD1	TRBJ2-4	CASSLQGAKDIQYF	TGTGCCAGCAGTCTCCAGGGGGCGAAGGACATTCAGTACTTC
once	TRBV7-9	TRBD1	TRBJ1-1	CASSPNGQDTEAFF	TGTGCCAGCAGCCCCAACGGACAGGACACTGAAGCTTTCTTT
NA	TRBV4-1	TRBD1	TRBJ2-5	CASSPGQGAGETQYF	TGCGCCAGCAGCCCCGGACAGGGGGCCGGTGAGACCCAGTACTTC